This T cell receptor beta chain was identified during a study of blood T cell repertoires in COVID-19. Across the whole study: Both acute and convalescent COVID-19 samples were obtained from the United States, Italy and Spain. The cDNA or gDNA used as material had been derived from T cells, B-cell-depleted T cells, or PBMCs.

Per the study methods: Scientists estimated how many nucleated cells there were by amplifying reference gene primers. TCRdb's copy holds only in-frame clones and misses some; the assay was immunoSEQ multiplex PCR. The V and J calls and clone size were taken over from that table, and D and trimming were inferred from the DNA. Of about 260,000 clones listed, more than 80% were seen once; the top ten hold about 4%. Germline CDR1 is SGHRS and CDR2 is YFSETQ. The V end was cut by 0 bases, the J end by 5 bases, with 11 bases between. The CDR3 totals 14 residues. The rearrangement joins TRBV5-1 to TRBJ1-2; D gene unclear. The receptor comes from a woman aged 40-49 years with acute or convalescent COVID-19. Sequenced: peripheral blood. CDR3 nucleotides: TGCGCCAGCAGCTTGGGAGGGTACGAATATGGCTACACCTTC. Amino acids: CASSLGGYEYGYTF.